Listed here is a single T cell receptor (beta chain). The antigen is unknown. Clones were read by immunoSEQ multiplex PCR, and TCRdb kept only the in-frame ones, dropping some. The sample includes about 40,000 clones, around 84% of them seen just once. This sample is part of a study of a mutant IDH1 vaccine in newly diagnosed glioma. The overall study: Sex among treated patients split 62.5% male, roughly 40% female; mean age was approximately 38 years.

Time point of the sample: week 11, during vaccination. Vaccine doses each comprised 300 ug of mutant IDH1 20-mer peptide, with topical imiquimod. Germline assignment: CDR1 SGHNT and CDR2 YENEEA. V lost 5 bases to trimming and J lost 2 bases, with 13 bases between them. The CDR3 totals 15 residues. This chain joins TRBV11-3 and TRBJ2-1, with D possibly being TRBD1 or TRBD2 (6 bases each). The sequencing here drew on PBMCs, taken from a glioma patient whose treatment included an IDH1 peptide vaccine. The TCR sequence derives from a man aged 40-55 years with glioma. The CDR3 DNA is TGTGCCAGCAGCGCCCGGAGGGGGGCCTACAATGAGCAGTTCTTC. The encoded protein is CASSARRGAYNEQFF.